Shown below are 31 T cell receptor beta chains from a single sample sequenced in a study of CD8 T cells in Susac syndrome (dated by TCRdb to the late 2010s). Libraries were prepared through the immunoSEQ multiplex PCR assay. RNA was extracted with the RNeasy kit and roughly 0.5 to 1 ug was reverse transcribed using random hexamers. Using fastp trimming at Q25 and MiXCR clonotype assembly, TCRdb reanalyzed the public sequencing data and kept in-frame beta chains. CDR3 protein sequences are deduplicated, and each keeps its most common genes and DNA. The sample table shows 100,000 to 150,000 distinct CDR3 sequences, and about 92% are seen once. The ten largest clones take up approximately 0.31% of the sample. The sequencing sample was made of CD8+ T cells from PBMCs. The receptors were sampled from a human donor with multiple sclerosis.

V usage is TRBV25-1 and J usage is TRBJ2-1; 7 bases map to TRBD2. V was pared by 2 bases and J by 2 bases, with 9 bases of the junction left unmatched. CDR1 is MGHDK and CDR2 is SYGVNS in the germline V gene. This CDR3 has 17 residues. The CDR3 sequence is CASSEVGWEGPYNEQFF. The CDR3 coding sequence is TGTGCCAGCAGTGAAGTTGGGTGGGAGGGCCCCTACAATGAGCAGTTCTTC.

The gene calls are TRBV5-1 and TRBJ1-6; TRBD1 agrees at 8 bases. CDR1 and CDR2 (germline): SGHRS, YFSETQ. With 3 bases clipped from V and 9 bases from J, the junction kept 8 bases outside the gene matches. The CDR3 is 15 amino acids. This CDR3 reads CASSSGDRHPSPLHF. In DNA, the CDR3 is TGCGCCAGCAGCTCCGGGGACAGGCACCCTTCACCCCTCCACTTT.

This CDR3 is CATTGTDGYTF. The DNA for the CDR3 is TGTGCCACGACAGGGACCGATGGCTACACCTTC. V and J are TRBV10-3 and TRBJ1-2; TRBD1 matches 7 bases. V gave up 10 bases and J gave up 6 bases; unmatched junction bases: 5. The CDR3 length is 11 residues. Germline CDR1 and CDR2: ENHRY and SYGVKD.

The rearrangement links TRBV3-1 to TRBJ1-2, with 7 bases that match TRBD1. CDR1 and CDR2 from the germline V gene are LGHDT and YNNKEL (reference sequence). The CDR3 covers 16 residues. Losses at the gene ends were 4 bases for V and 4 bases for J; bases not matched to a gene: 12. The CDR3 region has the DNA TGTGCCAGCAGCCCCCGGGACAGAATGCGTGGCTATGGCTACACCTTC. As protein: CASSPRDRMRGYGYTF.

This clonotype was seen only once. V gene TRBV30 combines with J gene TRBJ1-1; TRBD1 agrees at 9 bases. After removal of 2 bases from V and 8 bases from J, the junction contained 12 bases not matched to a gene. The CDR3 is 15 amino acids. Germline CDR1 is GTSNPN and CDR2 is SVGIG (reference sequence). The CDR3: CAWSLGTGLFAEAFF. For the CDR3, the DNA is TGTGCCTGGAGTTTAGGGACAGGGCTCTTCGCGGAAGCTTTCTTT.

The V and J genes are TRBV19 and TRBJ2-4; 7 bases agree with TRBD2. The CDR3 sequence is 15 residues long. Germline CDR1 reads LNHDA; CDR2 reads SQIVND (reference sequence). The ends lost 3 bases at V and 4 bases at J; junction bases unmatched: 6. The chain's CDR3 is CASSILTSSKNIQYF. The CDR3 bases are TGTGCCAGTAGTATTCTGACTAGCAGTAAAAACATTCAGTACTTC.

V usage is TRBV28 and J usage is TRBJ1-6; 7 nucleotides match TRBD1. This CDR3 spans 14 amino acids. Germline V gene lookup returns CDR1 MDHEN and CDR2 SYDVKM. Germline trimming cut 6 bases from V and 15 bases from J; bases unmatched to any gene: 14. The CDR3 DNA sequence: TGTGCCAGCAGCCTCGGACAGGATTCAATCCTCCTCCACTTT. Its protein product is CASSLGQDSILLHF.

This clonotype was counted only a few times. Here the CDR3 DNA reads TGTGCCAGCAGCTTGGGGCAGCCCGAAGCTTTCTTT. Its protein is CASSLGQPEAFF. The chain joins TRBV5-4 to TRBJ1-1; D is undetermined. Deletions cut 0 bases from V and 8 bases from J, with 8 bases between. The CDR3 totals 12 residues. Germline loops: CDR1 SGHNT, CDR2 YYREEE (reference sequence).

The chain links TRBV7-2 to TRBJ2-7; 8 nucleotides agree with TRBD2. The CDR3 totals 16 residues. Germline trimming cut 6 bases from V and 2 bases from J; bases unmatched to any gene: 12. Germline loops: CDR1 SGHTA, CDR2 FQGNSA. The CDR3 here is CASSQRVAGRPYEQYF. CDR3 bases: TGTGCCAGCAGTCAAAGGGTAGCGGGGCGGCCCTACGAGCAGTACTTC.

This clonotype appeared a single time. This chain links TRBV12-3 or TRBV12-4 with TRBJ2-2, with no clear D. The germline V and J ends were trimmed by 8 bases and 2 bases, with 15 bases remaining between them. This CDR3 is 15 amino acids long. This chain's CDR3 is CASPFLYSNTGELFF. The CDR3, as DNA: TGTGCCAGCCCATTTTTGTATTCCAACACCGGGGAGCTGTTTTTT.

The chain employs TRBV5-4 and TRBJ1-2; no firm D call. Trimming removed 5 bases at V and 4 bases at J, with 9 bases between. In germline, CDR1 is SGHNT, CDR2 YYREEE (reference sequence). This CDR3 comprises 12 residues. The CDR3 reads CASRGSGYGYTF. The DNA of the CDR3 is TGTGCCAGCAGGGGGAGTGGCTATGGCTACACCTTC.

CDR3 nucleotides: TGTGCCAGCAGCTTCGGCCGGTCCTACGAGCAGTACTTC. Translation: CASSFGRSYEQYF. The chain couples TRBV5-6 to TRBJ2-7; D ambiguous. Germline CDR1 and CDR2: SGHDT and YYEEEE. The CDR3 extends over 13 amino acids. Trimming took 2 bases from V and 1 from J, leaving 7 bases between them.

This clonotype came up once. The chain couples TRBV21-1 to TRBJ2-5. TRBV21-1 constitutes a pseudogene. The CDR3 is made up of 15 amino acids. The CDR3 bases are TGTGCCAGCAGCGAACCGGGACGGCTACAAGAGACCCAGTACTTC. This sequence encodes CASSEPGRLQETQYF.

This clonotype has just one count. The V gene is TRBV3-1, the J gene TRBJ2-1; tentatively, D is TRBD1 (6 bases). Between the trimmed V and J ends, which lost 1 base and 4 bases, there was a span of 17 bases. The germline V gene encodes CDR1 LGHDT and CDR2 YNNKEL (reference sequence). The CDR3 covers 17 residues. The CDR3 coding sequence is TGTGCCAGCAGCCAAGGGAACCGAGGGGGTCGTTACAATGAGCAGTTCTTC. It translates to CASSQGNRGGRYNEQFF.

This clonotype showed up just once. The V and J genes are TRBV7-9 and TRBJ2-7; maybe TRBD1 (6 bases). CDR1 and CDR2 from the germline V gene are SEHNR and FQNEAQ (reference sequence). Trimming pared 6 bases from V and 5 bases from J, leaving 14 bases between. The CDR3 is made up of 13 amino acids. CDR3 in DNA: TGTGCCAGCAGTCGTACAGGGCTACACGAGCAGTACGTC. Protein product: CASSRTGLHEQYV.

The chain carries TRBV27 and TRBJ1-3; D not certain. The CDR3 spans 14 residues. The V gene's germline CDR1 is MNHEY and CDR2 SMNVEV (reference sequence). The V end lost 3 bases, the J end lost 0 bases, and 6 bases lay between the germline ends. CDR3 coding DNA: TGTGCCAGCAGTTTTGACGGCTCTGGAAACACCATATATTTT. As protein: CASSFDGSGNTIYF.

This chain joins TRBV4-1 and TRBJ2-7; no firm D call. The CDR3 sequence is 13 residues long. V was shortened by 1 base and J by 5 bases, with 9 bases between the two germline ends. Looked up from germline, CDR1 is MGHRA and CDR2 is YSYEKL. The CDR3 sequence is CASSQVPIDEQYF. DNA for the CDR3: TGCGCCAGCAGCCAAGTTCCGATAGACGAGCAGTACTTC.

This clonotype came up once. The conserved phenylalanine or tryptophan is not found at the CDR3 terminus, so this likely reflects a read error. The limits of the CDR3 on the DNA are not certain, so only TCRdb's listed CDR3 is given. The chain couples TRBV27 to TRBJ2-7; the D call of TRBD1 is as the table states it, not checked on the DNA. The V gene's germline CDR1 is MNHEY and CDR2 SMNVEV (reference sequence). The CDR3 comprises 14 residues, both ends counted. Here the CDR3 reads CASSPAGSGTGFFL.

V gene TRBV29-1 combines with J gene TRBJ2-1; D might be TRBD2 (7 bases). CDR1 is SQVTM, CDR2 ANQGSEA, per germline. The CDR3 has 13 amino acids. Trimming took 7 bases from V and 7 from J, leaving 17 bases between them. The DNA of the CDR3 is TGCAGCGAAACGGGTGGGAGGGGGAATGAGCAGTTCTTC. It encodes CSETGGRGNEQFF.

The chain employs TRBV5-1 and TRBJ2-3; D gene unclear. This CDR3 has 15 amino acids. Trimming removed 0 bases from V and 2 bases from J, with 10 bases in between. The germline V gene has CDR1 SGHRS and CDR2 YFSETQ. The CDR3 spells CASSLEGSFTDTQYF. The CDR3 region has the DNA TGCGCCAGCAGCTTGGAAGGGTCCTTCACAGATACGCAGTATTTT.

CDR3: CASRERRGRTFVRGNTIYF. Here the CDR3 DNA reads TGTGCCAGCAGGGAAAGGAGGGGCAGGACCTTTGTTAGAGGAAACACCATATATTTT. The chain employs TRBV2 and TRBJ1-3; TRBD1 might be the D (5 bases). The germline V gene encodes CDR1 SNHLY and CDR2 FYNNEI. The CDR3 consists of 19 residues. Trimming cost V 6 bases and J 4 bases, with 28 bases left between them.

The CDR3 region has the DNA TGCAGTGCTAGAGATTTCGGGGGCGGCGCTGAAGCTTTCTTT. This encodes CSARDFGGGAEAFF. The chain recombines TRBV20-1 with TRBJ1-1, with a weak D call TRBD1 (6 bases). Germline values: CDR1 DFQATT, CDR2 SNEGSKA (reference sequence). This CDR3 contains 14 residues. Deletions cut 0 bases from V and 6 bases from J, with 14 bases between.

This CDR3 reads CASPGGGTNNEQFF. The CDR3 nucleotides read TGTGCCAGCCCGGGGGGAGGGACCAACAATGAGCAGTTCTTC. This chain joins TRBV2 and TRBJ2-1; 7 positions match TRBD2. V shed 8 bases and J 5 bases; nucleotides not matched to a gene: 9. The length of the CDR3 is 14 residues. Germline V gives CDR1 SNHLY, CDR2 FYNNEI. The entire variable domain, with the rest obtained from reference TRBV2 and TRBJ2-1, is as follows: EPEVTQTPSHQVTQMGQEVILRCVPISNHLYFYWYRQILGQKVEFLVSFYNNEISEKSEIFDDQFSVERPDGSNFTLKIRSTKLEDSAMYFCASPGGGTNNEQFFGPGTRLTVL.

The chain carries TRBV12-2 and TRBJ2-5; the D segment call TRBD2 is taken from the table without a DNA check. TRBV12-2 is a listed pseudogene. The CDR3 sequence is 16 residues long. Here the CDR3 reads CASRLAYERSEETQYF. The CDR3 DNA reads as TGTGCAAGTCGCTTAGCTTACGAGCGGAGTGAAGAGACCCAGTACTTC.

The chain uses TRBV12-3 or TRBV12-4 and TRBJ2-2; D is perhaps TRBD1 (6 bases). The CDR3 spans 14 residues. Deletions cut 8 bases from V and 6 bases from J, with 16 bases between. The CDR3 bases are TGTGCCAGCGCCCACAGGGATTTAGCCGGGGAGCTGTTTTTT. This encodes CASAHRDLAGELFF.

V gene TRBV20-1 combines with J gene TRBJ2-5, with a possible D match to TRBD1 (6 bases). In germline, CDR1 is DFQATT, CDR2 SNEGSKA (reference sequence). CDR3 size: 16 residues. Between the trimmed V and J ends, which lost 0 bases and 1 base, there was a span of 15 bases. Here the CDR3 reads CSARDRHGDTQETQYF. The CDR3 coding sequence is TGCAGTGCTAGAGATCGGCACGGGGACACCCAAGAGACCCAGTACTTC.

This rearrangement joins TRBV5-6 to TRBJ2-5; 7 bases fit TRBD2. Germline lookup yields CDR1 SGHDT and CDR2 YYEEEE. The V and J ends lost 0 bases and 1 base, in that order; junction bases with no gene match: 3. This CDR3 spans 15 amino acids. The CDR3 sequence is CASSLVASGQETQYF. CDR3 DNA sequence: TGTGCCAGCAGCTTGGTGGCTAGCGGCCAAGAGACCCAGTACTTC.

V usage is TRBV5-4 and J usage is TRBJ2-1; TRBD2 is a possible D gene (5 bases). V lost 10 bases and J 5 bases, leaving 13 bases between the germline ends. This CDR3 comprises 12 residues. Germline values: CDR1 SGHNT, CDR2 YYREEE (reference sequence). The CDR3 loop reads CAGSRGDNEQFF. The CDR3 DNA reads as TGTGCCGGAAGCCGGGGAGACAATGAGCAGTTCTTC.

The chain combines TRBV18 with TRBJ2-1; 10 bases line up with TRBD2. CDR3 length equals 16 residues. The germline V gene has CDR1 KGHSH and CDR2 LQKENI. Germline trimming cut 3 bases from V and 8 bases from J; bases unmatched to any gene: 10. CDR3 loop: CASSPLTSGIRDEQFF. CDR3 nucleotide sequence: TGTGCCAGCTCACCCTTAACTAGCGGGATTAGGGATGAGCAGTTCTTC. Drawing the rest from reference TRBV18 and TRBJ2-1, the complete variable domain is NAGVMQNPRHLVRRRGQEARLRCSPMKGHSHVYWYRQLPEEGLKFMVYLQKENIIDESGMPKERFSAEFPKEGPSILRIQQVVRGDSAAYFCASSPLTSGIRDEQFFGPGTRLTVL.

The genes are TRBV27 and TRBJ2-5, with 9 nucleotides matching TRBD1. Trimming removed 4 bases from V and 5 bases from J; junction bases left unmatched: 11. The germline V gene has CDR1 MNHEY and CDR2 SMNVEV (reference sequence). The CDR3 consists of 16 residues. The CDR3 DNA reads as TGTGCCAGCAGTTCCGTGACAGGGGGGCGGGAGGAGACCCAGTACTTC. Its translation is CASSSVTGGREETQYF.

This clonotype was picked up one time. This sequence joins TRBV9 and TRBJ1-1; D gene uncertain. The CDR3 sequence is 14 residues long. Germline CDR1 SGDLS, CDR2 YYNGEE. V lost 0 bases to trimming and J lost 1 base, with 7 bases between them. The CDR3 here is CASSVGPPNTEAFF. The CDR3 region has the DNA TGTGCCAGCAGCGTAGGACCGCCGAACACTGAAGCTTTCTTT. Combining the CDR3 with reference TRBV9 and TRBJ1-1 gives the whole variable domain DSGVTQTPKHLITATGQRVTLRCSPRSGDLSVYWYQQSLDQGLQFLIQYYNGEERAKGNILERFSAQQFPDLHSELNLSSLELGDSALYFCASSVGPPNTEAFFGQGTRLTVV.